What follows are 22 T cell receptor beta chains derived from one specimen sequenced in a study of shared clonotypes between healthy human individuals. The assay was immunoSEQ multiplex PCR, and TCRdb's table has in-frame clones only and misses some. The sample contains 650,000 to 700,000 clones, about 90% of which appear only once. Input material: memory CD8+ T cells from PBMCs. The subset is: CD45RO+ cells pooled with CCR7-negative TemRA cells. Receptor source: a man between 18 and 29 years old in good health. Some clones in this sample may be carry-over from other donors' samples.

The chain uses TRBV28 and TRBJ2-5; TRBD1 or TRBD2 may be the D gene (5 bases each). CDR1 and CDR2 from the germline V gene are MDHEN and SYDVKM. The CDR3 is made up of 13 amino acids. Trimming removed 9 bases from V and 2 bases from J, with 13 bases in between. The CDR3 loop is CASFSWGQETQYF. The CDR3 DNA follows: TGTGCCAGTTTTAGTTGGGGGCAAGAGACCCAGTACTTC.

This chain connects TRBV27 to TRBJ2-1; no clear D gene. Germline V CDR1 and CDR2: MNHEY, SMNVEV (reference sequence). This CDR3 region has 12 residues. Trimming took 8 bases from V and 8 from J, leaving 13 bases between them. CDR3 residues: CASRGLRDEQFF. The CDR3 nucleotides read TGTGCCAGCCGCGGCCTTAGGGATGAGCAGTTCTTC.

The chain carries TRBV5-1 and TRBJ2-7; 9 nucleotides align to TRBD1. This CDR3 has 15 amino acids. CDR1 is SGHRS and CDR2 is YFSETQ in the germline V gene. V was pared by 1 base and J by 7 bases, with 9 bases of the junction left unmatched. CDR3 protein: CASSLKTGTGPEQYF. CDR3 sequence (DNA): TGCGCCAGCAGCTTGAAAACCGGGACAGGGCCAGAGCAGTACTTC.

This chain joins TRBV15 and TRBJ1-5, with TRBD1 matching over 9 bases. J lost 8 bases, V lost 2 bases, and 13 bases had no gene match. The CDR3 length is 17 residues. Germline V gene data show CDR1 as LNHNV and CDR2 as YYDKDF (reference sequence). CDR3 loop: CATSRIPGTGYGKPQHF. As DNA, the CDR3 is TGTGCCACCAGCAGAATTCCCGGGACAGGGTATGGAAAGCCCCAGCATTTT. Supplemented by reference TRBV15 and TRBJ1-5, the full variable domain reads DAMVIQNPRYQVTQFGKPVTLSCSQTLNHNVMYWYQQKSSQAPKLLFHYYDKDFNNEADTPDNFQSRRPNTSFCFLDIRSPGLGDTAMYLCATSRIPGTGYGKPQHFGDGTRLSIL.

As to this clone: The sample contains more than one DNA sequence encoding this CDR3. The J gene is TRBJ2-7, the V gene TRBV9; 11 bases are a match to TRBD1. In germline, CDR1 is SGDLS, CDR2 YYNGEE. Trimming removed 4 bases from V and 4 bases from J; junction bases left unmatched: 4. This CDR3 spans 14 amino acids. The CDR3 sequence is CASSPGQGAYEQYF. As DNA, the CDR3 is TGTGCCAGCAGCCCAGGACAGGGGGCTTACGAGCAGTACTTC.

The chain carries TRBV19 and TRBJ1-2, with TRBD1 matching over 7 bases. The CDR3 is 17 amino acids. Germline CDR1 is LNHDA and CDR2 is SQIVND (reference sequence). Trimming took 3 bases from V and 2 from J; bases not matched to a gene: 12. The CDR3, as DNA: TGTGCCAGTAGTATTCGTCAGGGGGGACCAAGAAACTATGGCTACACCTTC. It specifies CASSIRQGGPRNYGYTF.

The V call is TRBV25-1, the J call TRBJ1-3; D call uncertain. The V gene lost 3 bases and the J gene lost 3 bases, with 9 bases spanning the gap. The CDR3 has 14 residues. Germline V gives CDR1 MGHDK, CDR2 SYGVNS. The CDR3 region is CASSERAFGNTIYF. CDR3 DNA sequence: TGTGCCAGCAGTGAGAGGGCGTTTGGAAACACCATATATTTT.

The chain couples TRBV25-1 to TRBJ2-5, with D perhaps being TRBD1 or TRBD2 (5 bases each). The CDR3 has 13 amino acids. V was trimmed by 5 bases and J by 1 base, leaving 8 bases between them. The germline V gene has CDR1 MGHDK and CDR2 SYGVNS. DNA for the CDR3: TGTGCCAGCAGTCTTGGGGGCCAAGAGACCCAGTACTTC. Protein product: CASSLGGQETQYF.

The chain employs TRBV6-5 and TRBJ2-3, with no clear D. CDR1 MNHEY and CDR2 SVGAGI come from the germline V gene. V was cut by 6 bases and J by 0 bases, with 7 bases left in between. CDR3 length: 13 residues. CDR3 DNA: TGTGCCAGCAGGAAAGACAGCACAGATACGCAGTATTTT. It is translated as CASRKDSTDTQYF.

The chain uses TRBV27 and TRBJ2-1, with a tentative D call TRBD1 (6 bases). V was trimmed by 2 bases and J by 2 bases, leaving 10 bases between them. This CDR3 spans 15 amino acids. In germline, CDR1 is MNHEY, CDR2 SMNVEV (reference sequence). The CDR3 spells CASSLQGPTYNEQFF. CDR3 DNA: TGTGCCAGCAGTTTACAGGGGCCGACCTACAATGAGCAGTTCTTC.

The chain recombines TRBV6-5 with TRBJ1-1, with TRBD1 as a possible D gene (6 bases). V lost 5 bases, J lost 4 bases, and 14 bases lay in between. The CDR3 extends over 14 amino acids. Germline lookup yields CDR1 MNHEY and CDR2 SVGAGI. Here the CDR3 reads CASSPGGAVTEAFF. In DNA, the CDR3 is TGTGCCAGCAGTCCGGGGGGGGCGGTCACTGAAGCTTTCTTT.

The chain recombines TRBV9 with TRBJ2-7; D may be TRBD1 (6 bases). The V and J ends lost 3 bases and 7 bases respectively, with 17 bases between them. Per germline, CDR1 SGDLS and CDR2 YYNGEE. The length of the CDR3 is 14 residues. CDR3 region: CASSARGTFKEQYF. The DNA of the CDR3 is TGTGCCAGCAGCGCGAGGGGGACCTTTAAGGAGCAGTACTTC.

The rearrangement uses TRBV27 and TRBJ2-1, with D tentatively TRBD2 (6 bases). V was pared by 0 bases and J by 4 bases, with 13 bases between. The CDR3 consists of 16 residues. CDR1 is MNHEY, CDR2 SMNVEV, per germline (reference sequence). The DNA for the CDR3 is TGTGCCAGCAGTTTATCGCCAGGAGGGGCTTACAATGAGCAGTTCTTC. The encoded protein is CASSLSPGGAYNEQFF.

CDR3 sequence: CASSHPDRGYEQYF. CDR3 in DNA: TGTGCCAGCAGCCACCCGGACAGGGGCTACGAGCAGTACTTC. This chain connects TRBV13 to TRBJ2-7; TRBD1 aligns across 9 bases. The CDR3 consists of 14 residues. V shed 5 bases and J 3 bases; nucleotides not matched to a gene: 5. The germline V gene has CDR1 PRHDT and CDR2 FYEKMQ (reference sequence).

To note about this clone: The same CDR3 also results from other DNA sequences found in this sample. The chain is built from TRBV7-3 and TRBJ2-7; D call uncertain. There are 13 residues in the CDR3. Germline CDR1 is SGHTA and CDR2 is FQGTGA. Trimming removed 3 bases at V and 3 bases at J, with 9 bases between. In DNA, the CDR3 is TGTGCCAGCAGCTTCGGCAGAGGCTACGAGCAGTACTTC. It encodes CASSFGRGYEQYF.

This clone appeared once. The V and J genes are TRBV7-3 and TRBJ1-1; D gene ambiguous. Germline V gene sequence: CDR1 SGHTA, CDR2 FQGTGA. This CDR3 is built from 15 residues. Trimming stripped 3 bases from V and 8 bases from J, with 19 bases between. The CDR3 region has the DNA TGTGCCAGCAGCTTGCGACCGGGTACGGGCATCGAAGCTTTCTTT. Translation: CASSLRPGTGIEAFF.

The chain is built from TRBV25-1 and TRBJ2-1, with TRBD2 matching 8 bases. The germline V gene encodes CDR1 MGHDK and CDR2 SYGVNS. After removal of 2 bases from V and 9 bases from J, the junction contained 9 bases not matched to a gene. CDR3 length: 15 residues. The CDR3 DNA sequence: TGTGCCAGCAGTGAAGCTTTCGGGAGGGCCCGTGAGCAGTTCTTC. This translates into CASSEAFGRAREQFF.

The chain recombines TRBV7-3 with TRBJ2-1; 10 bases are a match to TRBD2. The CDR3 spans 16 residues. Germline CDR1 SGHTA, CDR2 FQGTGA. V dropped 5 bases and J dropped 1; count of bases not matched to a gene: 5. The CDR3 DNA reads TGTGCCAGCAGCCCAAGGACTAGCGGATCCTACAATGAGCAGTTCTTC. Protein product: CASSPRTSGSYNEQFF.

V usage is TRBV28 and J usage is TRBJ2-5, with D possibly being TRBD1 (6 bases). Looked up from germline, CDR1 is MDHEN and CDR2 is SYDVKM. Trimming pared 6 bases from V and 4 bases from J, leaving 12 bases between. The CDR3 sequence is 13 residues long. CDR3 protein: CASSHRVGETQYF. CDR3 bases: TGTGCCAGCAGCCACAGGGTGGGAGAGACCCAGTACTTC.

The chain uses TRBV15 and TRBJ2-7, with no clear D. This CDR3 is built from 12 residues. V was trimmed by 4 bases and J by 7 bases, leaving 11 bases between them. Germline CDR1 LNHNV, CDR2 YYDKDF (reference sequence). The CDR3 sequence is CATSMGLAEQYF. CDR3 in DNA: TGTGCCACCAGCATGGGGTTGGCTGAGCAGTACTTC.

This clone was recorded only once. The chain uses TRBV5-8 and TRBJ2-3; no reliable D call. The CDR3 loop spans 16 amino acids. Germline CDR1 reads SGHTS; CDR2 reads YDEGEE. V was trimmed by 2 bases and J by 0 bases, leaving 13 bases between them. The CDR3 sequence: CASSFRAAASTDTQYF. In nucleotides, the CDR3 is TGTGCCAGCAGCTTCCGTGCGGCAGCTAGCACAGATACGCAGTATTTT.

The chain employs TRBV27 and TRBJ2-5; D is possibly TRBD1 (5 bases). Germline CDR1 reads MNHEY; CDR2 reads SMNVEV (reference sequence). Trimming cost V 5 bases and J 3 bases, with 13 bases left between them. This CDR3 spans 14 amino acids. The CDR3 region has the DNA TGTGCCAGCAGTCCCTCAGTCAGGGAAGAGACCCAGTACTTC. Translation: CASSPSVREETQYF.